The 14 T cell receptor beta chains given below trace back to one sample, sequenced in a study of PD-1 blockade in classical Hodgkin lymphoma. Sequencing was performed with immunoSEQ multiplex PCR; in TCRdb, only in-frame clones are kept and a portion is missing. The sample yields around 91,000 clones, under 90% seen once. Every patient was affected by relapse after autologous stem cell transplantation, while exposure to brentuximab vedotin was not uniform. The sample in question was peripheral blood mononuclear cells (PBMCs), obtained at baseline. All receptors come from a human donor with classical Hodgkin lymphoma.

The chain couples TRBV15 to TRBJ2-1; 12 bases fit TRBD2. V lost 0 bases, J lost 5 bases, and 2 bases stayed unmatched. The germline V gene encodes CDR1 LNHNV and CDR2 YYDKDF (reference sequence). The length of the CDR3 is 16 residues. The CDR3 coding sequence is TGTGCCACCAGCAGAGATGGACTAGCGGGACACAATGAGCAGTTCTTC. It yields the protein CATSRDGLAGHNEQFF.

This rearrangement joins TRBV10-3 to TRBJ1-1; D not certain. Trimming removed 6 bases from V and 4 bases from J, with 9 bases in between. Germline assignment: CDR1 ENHRY and CDR2 SYGVKD. There are 12 residues in the CDR3. The CDR3 protein is CAIREGGTEAFF. In DNA form, the CDR3 reads TGTGCCATCAGGGAGGGTGGCACTGAAGCTTTCTTT.

The V call is TRBV5-1, the J call TRBJ2-5; D is possibly TRBD1 or TRBD2 (5 bases each). The J call may be mistaken, given a closer DNA end match to TRBJ2-7. Germline CDR1 SGHRS, CDR2 YFSETQ. There are 13 residues in the CDR3. The CDR3 reads CASSSGTGHEQYF. The CDR3 nucleotides are TGCGCCAGCAGCTCCGGGACGGGGCACGAGCAGTACTTC.

V and J are TRBV6-6 and TRBJ2-7; 9 bases are a match to TRBD1. V lost 5 bases to trimming and J lost 5 bases; unmatched junction nucleotides: 10. The CDR3 runs to 15 residues. In germline, CDR1 is MNHNY, CDR2 SVGAGI (reference sequence). The CDR3 bases are TGTGCCAGCAGTCCCCCGGGACAGGGAGGTCACGAGCAGTACTTC. Residues: CASSPPGQGGHEQYF.

This sequence joins TRBV15 and TRBJ2-3; TRBD1 agrees at 8 bases. The CDR3 extends over 14 amino acids. Trimming at V came to 3 bases and at J to 1 base, leaving 0 bases not matched to a gene. From germline, CDR1 is LNHNV and CDR2 YYDKDF (reference sequence). The chain's CDR3 is CATSRGQGTDTQYF. The CDR3 DNA is TGTGCCACCAGCAGGGGACAGGGCACAGATACGCAGTATTTT. The complete variable domain, with remaining parts taken from reference TRBV15 and TRBJ2-3, reads DAMVIQNPRYQVTQFGKPVTLSCSQTLNHNVMYWYQQKSSQAPKLLFHYYDKDFNNEADTPDNFQSRRPNTSFCFLDIRSPGLGDTAMYLCATSRGQGTDTQYFGPGTRLTVL.

The chain combines TRBV2 with TRBJ2-7; no clear D gene. CDR1 is SNHLY and CDR2 is FYNNEI in the germline V gene. The ends were cut back, 1 base at V and 3 bases at J, with 7 bases in the middle. The CDR3 runs 13 residues. Here the CDR3 DNA reads TGTGCCAGCAGTGAAGGGGCTAACTACGAGCAGTACTTC. Translated, it gives CASSEGANYEQYF. The whole variable domain, remainder taken from reference TRBV2 and TRBJ2-7, is EPEVTQTPSHQVTQMGQEVILRCVPISNHLYFYWYRQILGQKVEFLVSFYNNEISEKSEIFDDQFSVERPDGSNFTLKIRSTKLEDSAMYFCASSEGANYEQYFGPGTRLTVT.

The sample holds a few counts of this clone. V is TRBV5-1 and J is TRBJ2-4; tentative D call: TRBD2 (6 bases). The CDR3 has 16 residues. V lost 4 bases and J lost 0, with 14 bases in between. CDR1 and CDR2 from the germline V gene are SGHRS and YFSETQ. CDR3 bases: TGCGCCAGCAGCGTGAACGGGGGACTAGCCAAAAACATTCAGTACTTC. Amino acids: CASSVNGGLAKNIQYF. Using reference TRBV5-1 and TRBJ2-4 for the parts outside the CDR3, the full variable domain is KAGVTQTPRYLIKTRGQQVTLSCSPISGHRSVSWYQQTPGQGLQFLFEYFSETQRNKGNFPGRFSGRQFSNSRSEMNVSTLELGDSALYLCASSVNGGLAKNIQYFGAGTRLSVL.

This clone was recorded only once. V gene TRBV15 combines with J gene TRBJ1-2, with D uncertain. The CDR3 sequence is 14 residues long. With 0 bases removed from V and 8 bases from J, the gap between germline ends came to 13 bases. The germline CDR1 and CDR2 sequences are LNHNV and YYDKDF (reference sequence). Here the CDR3 DNA reads TGTGCCACCAGCAGAGAAGGACGCAGTATGGGCTACACCTTC. Its protein product is CATSREGRSMGYTF.

The chain carries TRBV7-9 and TRBJ1-2; D is unresolved. CDR3 size: 15 residues. Per the germline V gene, CDR1 is SEHNR and CDR2 is FQNEAQ (reference sequence). V lost 1 base and J lost 3, with 12 bases in between. The CDR3 region is CASSLGGYLYYGYTF. The CDR3 DNA reads TGTGCCAGCAGCTTAGGCGGATACCTCTACTATGGCTACACCTTC.

The chain couples TRBV9 to TRBJ1-1, with unresolved D. V lost 0 bases and J 8 bases, leaving 11 bases between the germline ends. Germline-derived CDR1 and CDR2 are SGDLS and YYNGEE. The CDR3 runs to 13 residues. The CDR3 sequence: CASSVAGFTEAFF. CDR3 sequence (DNA): TGTGCCAGCAGCGTAGCCGGGTTCACGGAAGCTTTCTTT.

The chain joins TRBV27 to TRBJ2-7; weak D call: TRBD1 (6 bases). V was clipped by 5 bases and J by 8 bases, with 13 bases between them. Germline V gene sequence: CDR1 MNHEY, CDR2 SMNVEV (reference sequence). This CDR3 is built from 12 residues. CDR3 protein: CASSSLQGKQYF. In nucleotides, the CDR3 is TGTGCCAGCAGTAGCCTACAGGGTAAGCAGTACTTC.

This chain joins TRBV11-3 and TRBJ2-1; either TRBD1 or TRBD2 may fit D (5 bases each). This CDR3 spans 16 amino acids. V lost 5 bases to trimming and J lost 0 bases, with 14 bases between them. From germline, CDR1 is SGHNT and CDR2 YENEEA. This CDR3 reads CASSPSGTSSYNEQFF. The DNA of the CDR3 is TGTGCCAGCAGCCCCTCGGGGACGAGCTCCTACAATGAGCAGTTCTTC.

This chain joins TRBV5-4 and TRBJ2-7; D is possibly TRBD1 (6 bases). This CDR3 has 12 amino acids. V was trimmed by 0 bases and J by 7 bases, leaving 8 bases between them. Germline lookup yields CDR1 SGHNT and CDR2 YYREEE (reference sequence). The CDR3 is CASSLEGVEQYF. The CDR3 nucleotides read TGTGCCAGCAGCTTGGAGGGGGTGGAGCAGTACTTC.

The chain employs TRBV4-2 and TRBJ2-1; 10 bases agree with TRBD2. From germline, CDR1 is LGHNA and CDR2 YNFKEQ. Trimming cost V 1 base and J 4 bases; bases outside gene matches: 10. The length of the CDR3 is 18 residues. The CDR3 nucleotides are TGTGCCAGCAGCCAAGGAGGGTTAGGAGCGGGAGGGTACAATGAGCAGTTCTTC. Translating it yields CASSQGGLGAGGYNEQFF.